This T cell receptor (beta chain) was profiled in a study of Ad26.COV2.S vaccination and SARS-CoV-2 variants. At the level of the study: Ad26.COV2.S given intramuscularly, once or twice 56 days apart. Study-wide results and caveats: Placebo recipients and vaccine recipients were similar in non-spike TCR breadth.

Profiled with immunoSEQ multiplex PCR; TCRdb holds only in-frame clones, not every one. The sample lists around 300,000 clones; 86% were seen once. Of note for this clone: Its antigen remains unidentified.

Treatment specified: around 19 received Ad26.COV2.S at low or high dose, single or two shots; about 5 received placebo; per-sample allocation not given. Collection of the samples took place on day 63 after the first injection of vaccine or placebo. Donor was an adult aged 18-55 years in Boston. Looked up from germline, CDR1 is WNHNN and CDR2 is SYGVQD (reference sequence). The CDR3 totals 13 residues. Deletions cut 0 bases from V and 4 bases from J, with 6 bases between. This chain connects TRBV10-1 to TRBJ1-2; D uncertain. The receptor's source is a person aged 18-65 years who received the Ad26.COV2.S COVID-19 vaccine or a placebo. The material sequenced was peripheral blood, taken in a trial of Ad26.COV2.S vaccine versus placebo. In nucleotides, the CDR3 is TGCGCCAGCAGTGAGTCGGGTACCTATGGCTACACCTTC. This sequence encodes CASSESGTYGYTF.